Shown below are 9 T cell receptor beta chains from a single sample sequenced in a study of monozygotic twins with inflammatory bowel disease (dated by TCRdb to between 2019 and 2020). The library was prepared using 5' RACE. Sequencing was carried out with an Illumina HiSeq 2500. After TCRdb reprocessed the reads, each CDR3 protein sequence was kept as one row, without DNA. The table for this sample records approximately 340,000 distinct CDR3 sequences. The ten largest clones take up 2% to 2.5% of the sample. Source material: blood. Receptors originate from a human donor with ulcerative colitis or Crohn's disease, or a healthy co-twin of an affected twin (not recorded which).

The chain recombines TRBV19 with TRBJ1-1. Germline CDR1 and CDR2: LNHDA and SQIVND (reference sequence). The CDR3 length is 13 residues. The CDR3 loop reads CASRTHASAEAFF.

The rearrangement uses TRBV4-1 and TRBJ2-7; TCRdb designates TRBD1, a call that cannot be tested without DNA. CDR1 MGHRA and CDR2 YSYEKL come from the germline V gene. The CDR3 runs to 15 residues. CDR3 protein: CASSQHLGGEVEQYF.

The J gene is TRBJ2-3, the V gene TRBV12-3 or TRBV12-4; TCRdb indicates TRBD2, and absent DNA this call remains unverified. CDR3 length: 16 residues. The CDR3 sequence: CASSLGTTNFGDTQYF.

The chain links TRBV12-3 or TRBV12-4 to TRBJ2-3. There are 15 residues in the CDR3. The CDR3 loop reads CASSLGSASTDTQYF.

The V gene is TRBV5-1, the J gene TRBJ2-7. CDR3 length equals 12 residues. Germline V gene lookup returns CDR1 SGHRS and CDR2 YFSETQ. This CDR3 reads CASTGARYEQYF.

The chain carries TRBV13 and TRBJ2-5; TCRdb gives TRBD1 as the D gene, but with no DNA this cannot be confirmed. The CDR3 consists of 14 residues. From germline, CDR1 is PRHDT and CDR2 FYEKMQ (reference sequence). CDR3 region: CASSSGQGKETQYF.

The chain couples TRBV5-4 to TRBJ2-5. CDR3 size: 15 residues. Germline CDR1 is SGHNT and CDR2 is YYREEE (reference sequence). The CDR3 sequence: CASSLGTFNQETQYF.

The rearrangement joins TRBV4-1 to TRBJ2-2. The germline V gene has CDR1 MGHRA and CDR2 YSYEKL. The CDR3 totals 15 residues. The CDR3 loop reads CASSLRGPNTGELFF.

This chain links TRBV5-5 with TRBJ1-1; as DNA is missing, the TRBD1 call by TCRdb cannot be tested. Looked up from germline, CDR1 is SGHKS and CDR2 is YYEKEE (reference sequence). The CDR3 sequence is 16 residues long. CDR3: CASSLSWDRGNTEAFF.